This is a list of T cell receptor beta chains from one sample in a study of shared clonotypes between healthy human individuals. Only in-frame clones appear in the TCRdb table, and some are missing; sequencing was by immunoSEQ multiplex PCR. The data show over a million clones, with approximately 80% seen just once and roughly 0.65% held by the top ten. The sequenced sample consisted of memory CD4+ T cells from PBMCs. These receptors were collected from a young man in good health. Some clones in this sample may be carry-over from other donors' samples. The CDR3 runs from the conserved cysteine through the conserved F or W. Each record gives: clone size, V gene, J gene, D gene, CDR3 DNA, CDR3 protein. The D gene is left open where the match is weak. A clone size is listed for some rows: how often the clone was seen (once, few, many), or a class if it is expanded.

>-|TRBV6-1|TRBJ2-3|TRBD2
TGTGCCAGCAGTGCTACACTAGCGGGAGGGGTCACAGATACGCAGTATTTT
CASSATLAGGVTDTQYF
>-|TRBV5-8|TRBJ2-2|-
TGTGCCAGCAGCGTCGATCGATGGGATAACGGGGAGCTGTTTTTT
CASSVDRWDNGELFF
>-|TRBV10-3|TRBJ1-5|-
TGTGCCATCAGCGACCTCGGGCAGCCCCAGCATTTT
CAISDLGQPQHF
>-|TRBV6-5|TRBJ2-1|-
TGTGCCAGCAGTTACTCGAAGGGTTTTCCGTCGATCTTC
CASSYSKGFPSIF
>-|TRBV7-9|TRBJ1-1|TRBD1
TGTGCCAGCAGCTTAGCGCATGGGACAGGGGCCTCGGGGACTGAAGCTTTCTTT
CASSLAHGTGASGTEAFF
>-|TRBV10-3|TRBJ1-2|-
TGTGCCATCAGTGACAGGGGCGGGGGCTACACCTTC
CAISDRGGGYTF
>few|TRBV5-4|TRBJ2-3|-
TGTGCCAGCAGCTTGGCGGATACGCAGTATTTT
CASSLADTQYF
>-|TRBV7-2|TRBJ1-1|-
TGTGCCAGCAGCTTAGATATGGATGTGTTGAGGGGCTGGGGAGCTTTCTTT
CASSLDMDVLRGWGAFF
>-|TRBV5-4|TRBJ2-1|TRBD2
TGTGCCAGCAGCTTGGGTAGAGGACTAGCGGGAAATGAGCAGTTCTTC
CASSLGRGLAGNEQFF
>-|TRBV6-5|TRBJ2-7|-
TGTGCCAGCAGCTATTTGCCCTACGAGCAGTACTTC
CASSYLPYEQYF
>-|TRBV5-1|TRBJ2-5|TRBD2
TGCGCCAGCAGTAGTACGGCTAGCGGGAGGATACAGGAGACCCAGTACTTC
CASSSTASGRIQETQYF
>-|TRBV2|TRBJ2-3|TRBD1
TGTGCCAGCAGCCCGGACAGGTACACAGATACGCAGTATTTT
CASSPDRYTDTQYF
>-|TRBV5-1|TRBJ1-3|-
TGCGCCAGCAGCCCCATACAGGGTCGGGCGGGCACCATATATTTT
CASSPIQGRAGTIYF
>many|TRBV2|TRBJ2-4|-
TGTGCCAGCAGTGATAAGGCCAAAAACATTCAGTACTTC
CASSDKAKNIQYF
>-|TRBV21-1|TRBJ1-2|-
TGTGCCAGCAGCAGGGGCTCTTTCAGTGGCTACACCTTC
CASSRGSFSGYTF
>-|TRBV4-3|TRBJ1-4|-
TGCGCCAGCAGCCCTTCCTTACTGGGGCGGGCGGAAAAACTGTTTTTT
CASSPSLLGRAEKLFF
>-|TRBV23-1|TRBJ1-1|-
TGCGCCAGCAGTCGCGAAATGAACACTGAAGCTTTCTTT
CASSREMNTEAFF
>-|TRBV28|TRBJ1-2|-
TGTGCCAGCAGCGGGACCAAGAACTATGGCTACACCTTC
CASSGTKNYGYTF
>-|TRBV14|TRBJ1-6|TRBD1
TGTGCCAGCAGCCAAGCACCCCTTTGGACAGGGAATTCACCCCTCCACTTT
CASSQAPLWTGNSPLHF
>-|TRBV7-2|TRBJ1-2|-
TGTGCCAGCAGCCAGCAGGGCCTAGATGGCTACACCTTC
CASSQQGLDGYTF
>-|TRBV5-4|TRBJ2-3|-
TGTGCCAGCAGCCTGGGGGGCGGGAGTAGGACAGATACGCAGTATTTT
CASSLGGGSRTDTQYF
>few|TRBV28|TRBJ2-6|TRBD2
TGTGCCAGCAGTTTACCGACTAGCGGGAGGGTTTCCTCTGGGGCCAACGTCCTGACTTTC
CASSLPTSGRVSSGANVLTF
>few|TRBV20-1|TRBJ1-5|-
TGCAGTGCTAGAGCCAATCAGCCCCAGCATTTT
CSARANQPQHF
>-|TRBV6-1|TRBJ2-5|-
TGTGCCAGCAGTGAGAGGACTCCCTGGGAGACCCAGTACTTC
CASSERTPWETQYF
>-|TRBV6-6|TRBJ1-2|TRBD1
TGTGCCACCAGGGGGCCTCTTGACAACTATGGCTACACCTTC
CATRGPLDNYGYTF
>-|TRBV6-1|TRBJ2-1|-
TGTGCCAGCGCCCCGGGGCGTAATGAGCAGTTCTTC
CASAPGRNEQFF
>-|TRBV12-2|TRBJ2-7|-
TGTGCAAGTCGCTTAGCGATGGCAGGGGCCTACTACGAGCAGTACTTC
CASRLAMAGAYYEQYF
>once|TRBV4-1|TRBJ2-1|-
TGCGCCAGCAGCCGGAATCGGGGCGGACCCCACAATGAGCAGTTCTTC
CASSRNRGGPHNEQFF
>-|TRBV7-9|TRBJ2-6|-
TGTGCCAGCAGCTTAGCCCTCCAGGGCTCTGGGGCCAACGTCCTGACTTTC
CASSLALQGSGANVLTF
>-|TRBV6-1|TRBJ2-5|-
TGTGCCAGCGGGAAGCTTCTAGAGACCCAGTACTTC
CASGKLLETQYF
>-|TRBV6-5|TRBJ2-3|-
TGTGCCAGCAGTTACTCGCTCACGACAGATACGCAGTATTTT
CASSYSLTTDTQYF
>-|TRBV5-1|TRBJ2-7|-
TGCGCCAGCAGCTCTTCGGGACAAGCCTACGAGCAGTACTTC
CASSSSGQAYEQYF
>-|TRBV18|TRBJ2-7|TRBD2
TGTGCCAGCTCACCGGGACTAGCGGGGAGCTCCTACGAGCAGTACTTC
CASSPGLAGSSYEQYF
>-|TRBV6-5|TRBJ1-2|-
TGTGCCAGCAGTTTCATAGGGAGCTATGGCTACACCTTC
CASSFIGSYGYTF
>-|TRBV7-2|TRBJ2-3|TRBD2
TGTGCCAGCAGCTTAAACGGGGGGATAACTACGCAGTATTTT
CASSLNGGITTQYF
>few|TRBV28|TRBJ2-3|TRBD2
TGTGCCAGCAGCCCGGCAGGGCTAGCGGGCAGCACAGATACGCAGTATTTT
CASSPAGLAGSTDTQYF
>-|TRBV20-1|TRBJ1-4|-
TGCAGTGCCAACATTAATGAAAAACTGTTTTTT
CSANINEKLFF
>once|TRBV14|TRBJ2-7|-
TGTGCCAGCAGCCGATCCCAGGGGATCTACGAGCAGTACTTC
CASSRSQGIYEQYF
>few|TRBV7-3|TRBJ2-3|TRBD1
TGTGCCAGCAGCTTACAGGGGGCCCGGACAGATACGCAGTATTTT
CASSLQGARTDTQYF
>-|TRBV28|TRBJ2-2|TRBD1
TGTGCCAGCACTCAACTAGGGACAGGGAATACCGGGGAGCTGTTTTTT
CASTQLGTGNTGELFF
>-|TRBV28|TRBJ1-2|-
TGTGCCAGCAGCGACCCGAGAAACTATGGCTACACCTTC
CASSDPRNYGYTF
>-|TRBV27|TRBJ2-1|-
TGTGCCAGCAGTTTAAAGGGCACAACAACTCAGTTCTTC
CASSLKGTTTQFF
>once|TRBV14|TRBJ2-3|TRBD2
TGTGCCAGCAGCCTAGGACTAGTCTCCTCTACGCAGTATTTT
CASSLGLVSSTQYF
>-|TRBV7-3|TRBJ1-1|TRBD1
TGTGCCAGCAGCCCAGGGGGGCTGGGAACGACTGAAGCTTTCTTT
CASSPGGLGTTEAFF
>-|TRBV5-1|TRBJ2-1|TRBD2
TGCGCCAGCAGCTTGTCTAGCGGTTCCTACAATGAGCAGTTCTTC
CASSLSSGSYNEQFF
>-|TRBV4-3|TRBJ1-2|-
TGCGCCAGCAGCCAAGCCTCGGGGGCAGGGAACTATGGCTACACCTTC
CASSQASGAGNYGYTF
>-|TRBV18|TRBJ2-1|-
TGTGCCAGCTCACCACGGAAGGACCCAGGCAATGAGCAGTTCTTC
CASSPRKDPGNEQFF
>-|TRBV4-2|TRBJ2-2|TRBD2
TGTGCCAGCAGCCGCGAAAGTCCTTTGACAGCGGGAGGGGGCACCGGGGAGCTGTTTTTT
CASSRESPLTAGGGTGELFF
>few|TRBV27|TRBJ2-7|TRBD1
TGTGCCAGCAGTCACCGGGACAGCGCCTACGAGCAGTACTTC
CASSHRDSAYEQYF
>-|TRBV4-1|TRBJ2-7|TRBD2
TGCGCCAGCAGCCAGGAACTAGCGGGATTCTACGAGCAGTACTTC
CASSQELAGFYEQYF
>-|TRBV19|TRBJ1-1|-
TGTGCCAGTACCCCAGGGAGATTGAACACTGAAGCTTTCTTT
CASTPGRLNTEAFF
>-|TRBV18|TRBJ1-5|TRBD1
TGTGCCAGCTCACTCTACTGGACAGGCGGCTTCCAGCCCCAGCATTTT
CASSLYWTGGFQPQHF
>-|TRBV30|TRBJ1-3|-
TGTGCCTGGAGTGTAGACAGTTATGGAAACACCATATATTTT
CAWSVDSYGNTIYF